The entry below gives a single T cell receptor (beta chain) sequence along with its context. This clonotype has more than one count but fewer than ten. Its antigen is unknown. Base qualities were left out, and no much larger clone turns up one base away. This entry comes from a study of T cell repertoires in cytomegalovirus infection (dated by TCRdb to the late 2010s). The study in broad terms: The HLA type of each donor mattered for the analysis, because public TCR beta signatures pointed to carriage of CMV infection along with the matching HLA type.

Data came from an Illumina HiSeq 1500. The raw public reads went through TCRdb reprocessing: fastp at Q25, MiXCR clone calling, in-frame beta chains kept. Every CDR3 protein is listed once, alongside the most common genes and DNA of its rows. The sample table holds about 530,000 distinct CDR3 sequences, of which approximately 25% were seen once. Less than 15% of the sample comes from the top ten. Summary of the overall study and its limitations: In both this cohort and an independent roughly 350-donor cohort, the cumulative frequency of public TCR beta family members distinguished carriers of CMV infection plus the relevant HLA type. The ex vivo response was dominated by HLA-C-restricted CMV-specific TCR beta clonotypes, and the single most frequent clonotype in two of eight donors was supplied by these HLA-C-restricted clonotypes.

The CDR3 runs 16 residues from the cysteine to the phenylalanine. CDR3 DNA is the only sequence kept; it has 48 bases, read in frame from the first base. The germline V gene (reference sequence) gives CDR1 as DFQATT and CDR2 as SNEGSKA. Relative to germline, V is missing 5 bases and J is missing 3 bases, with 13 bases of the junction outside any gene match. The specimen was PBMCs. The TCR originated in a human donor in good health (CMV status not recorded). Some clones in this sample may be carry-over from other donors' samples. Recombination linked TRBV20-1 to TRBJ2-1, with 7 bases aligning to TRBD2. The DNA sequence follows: TGCAGTGCTTCCAGGACAACCTGGGGGGGCTACAATGAGCAGTTCTTC. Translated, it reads CSASRTTWGGYNEQFF.